What follows is one TCR beta chain and its context. Its antigen remains unknown. The sample belongs to a study of T cell responses to AZD1222 COVID-19 vaccine. Study background: The analysis combined second doses at about 4 or about 12 weeks. Study-wide points: White British ancestry dominated among donors, who included more females, and clonal diversity was possibly underestimated.

Measured with immunoSEQ multiplex PCR; TCRdb has only the in-frame clones, and not every one. The profile shows over 95,000 clones, roughly nine tenths of them singletons. Germline CDR1 is SGHVS and CDR2 is FQNEAQ. Trimming removed 2 bases at V and 6 bases at J, with 5 bases between. There are 12 residues in the CDR3. The sequenced sample was peripheral blood, obtained on day 0 of AZD1222 vaccination. The chain links TRBV7-8 to TRBJ1-5; D unclear. The receptor's source is an adult in good health. The CDR3 bases are TGTGCCAGCAGCTTATTAGGTCAGCCCCAGCATTTT. The encoded protein is CASSLLGQPQHF.